Listed below are T cell receptor beta chains from one sample, sequenced in a study of shared T cell receptors in the human thymus. Generated by immunoSEQ multiplex PCR, the TCRdb table keeps only in-frame clones and is missing some. The sample contains fewer than 700,000 clones, approximately 88% of which appear only once. The same data also went into a second study, on human thymus T cells.

Input material: thymocytes. The origin of the receptors is a boy under three years old with a congenital heart defect. Both conserved end residues are part of each CDR3. A D gene is named only where the DNA matches it firmly.

TRBD1	TRBV6-6	TRBJ1-1	CASRHSGGTEAFF
TRBD2	TRBV7-9	TRBJ2-5	CASSLAVAGRAGETQYF
-	TRBV27	TRBJ2-3	CASSWVAATDTQYF
-	TRBV27	TRBJ2-7	CASSFGREAMGYEQYF
TRBD1	TRBV6-1	TRBJ1-5	CASSEKQGATGNQPQHF
TRBD1	TRBV28	TRBJ2-6	CASSPGQGGAGANVLTF
-	TRBV6-1	TRBJ2-5	CASSPRTAQETQYF
-	TRBV4-2	TRBJ1-4	CASSQEGRLHEKLFF
TRBD2	TRBV9	TRBJ2-2	CASSVLAGAGELFF
TRBD1	TRBV4-3	TRBJ2-7	CASSPPGTGIHEQYF
-	TRBV6-1	TRBJ2-5	CASSLQGTETQYF
TRBD1	TRBV2	TRBJ2-1	CASSEQGQGYNEQFF
-	TRBV29-1	TRBJ1-1	CSVEEAWVGGTEAFF
TRBD1	TRBV28	TRBJ2-1	CASSLFPPVGDRGVSGSYNEQFF
TRBD1	TRBV30	TRBJ2-7	CAWSPRDRGSYEQYF
-	TRBV1	TRBJ2-7	CTSSQDPIHF
TRBD1	TRBV4-2	TRBJ1-2	CASSQDGAPPGQGNINYGYTF
-	TRBV7-6	TRBJ2-5	CASSFPGVRETQYF
TRBD2	TRBV2	TRBJ2-7	CASTQPASGNHYEQYF
TRBD1	TRBV7-6	TRBJ2-7	CASSHGQGAWEDEQYF
-	TRBV4-1	TRBJ2-7	CASSQVTEGAYEQYF
TRBD2	TRBV11-2	TRBJ2-7	CASSLASGSYEQYF
-	TRBV6-5	TRBJ2-7	CASNQNGGEQYF
TRBD2	TRBV30	TRBJ2-1	CAWSRLAGSDRLYNEQFF
TRBD2	TRBV10-3	TRBJ2-3	CAISGTSGKADTQYF
TRBD2	TRBV28	TRBJ2-7	CASSSPTSGRLYEQYF
TRBD2	TRBV19	TRBJ2-2	CASSRRLAANTGELFF
-	TRBV15	TRBJ1-2	CATTQGPKQGSGYTF
-	TRBV7-9	TRBJ2-7	CASSFDLQAGLYEQYF
TRBD2	TRBV7-8	TRBJ2-1	CASSSLPTSGKGNEQFF
TRBD2	TRBV7-8	TRBJ2-5	CASSLVGSGSQETQYF
TRBD1	TRBV5-4	TRBJ2-7	CASSRRDRGLEQYF
-	TRBV4-2	TRBJ2-3	CASSQEDVAGRTDTQYF
TRBD2	TRBV15	TRBJ2-7	CATSPQRLGLGNYEQYF
-	TRBV11-3	TRBJ2-7	CASSLQGLSYEQYF
TRBD2	TRBV4-3	TRBJ2-1	CASSHPGLAGEGEQFF
TRBD1	TRBV7-2	TRBJ2-7	CASSLNRGSYEQYF
TRBD2	TRBV7-2	TRBJ2-3	CASSWGLAGADTQYF
TRBD1	TRBV27	TRBJ2-7	CASSSPRQGRSYEQYF
TRBD1	TRBV29-1	TRBJ2-5	CSVGQGVVETQYF
-	TRBV7-2	TRBJ2-5	CASSLRLERQETQYF